Included here is one T cell receptor beta chain sequence, with context. This clonotype was observed at least ten times. This receptor's antigen is unknown. Per-base quality was not reported, and no clone a single base away is much larger than it. Deletion took 0 bases off V and 2 bases off J, with a span of 6 bases between the germline ends. Measured from the cysteine to the phenylalanine, the CDR3 is 14 residues long. Left in the record is the CDR3 DNA by itself, 42 bases read in frame from the first base. The germline V gene gives CDR1 as SGHDT and CDR2 as YYEEEE. The data were obtained in a study of neurological immune-mediated disorders (dated by TCRdb to 2018 to 2020). As for the study more broadly: Among the 35 or so multiple sclerosis patients, 31 had relapsing-remitting MS and 3 had secondary progressive MS. Alongside PBMC samples, the set of approximately 100 TCR-beta libraries contained longitudinal samples, technical triplicates, and paired CD4+ and CD8+ T-cell subsets that had been sorted. The cohort included 60 to 75 subjects: roughly 14 with HAM/TSP, some 34 with multiple sclerosis, and around 20 healthy controls. Using UMI-based sequencing, the study compared peripheral blood TCR-beta repertoires from patients with HTLV-I-associated myelopathy (HAM/TSP), patients with multiple sclerosis, and healthy controls.

Here is what the overall study found, with its caveats: Expanded clones from different subjects shared no identical CDR3 amino acid sequences, which suggests that TCR-beta repertoires were private in all groups. In phylogenetic analysis, the repertoires of 18 of 34 MS patients grouped into a cluster of related CDR3 sequences, which suggests a possible signature at the repertoire level. The MS cluster showed no association with clinical or MRI features, and the authors stated that larger cohorts are needed. TCR clonal expansion was highest in HAM/TSP patients and lowest in MS patients, with MS patients falling below even healthy controls.

Unsorted PBMC libraries were generated from 2 million PBMCs stored in RNAlater at -80 °C until RNA extraction. Multiple sclerosis patients were enrolled in a US clinical protocol under which disease progression was evaluated by magnetic resonance imaging. Peripheral blood was subjected to Ficoll-Hypaque density gradient centrifugation to isolate PBMCs, which were then cryopreserved in liquid nitrogen. cDNA was synthesized by template-switch 5'RACE using a primer with a 10-nucleotide random unique molecular identifier that tagged each TCR transcript. Each sequencing run produced over 200 million TCR-beta sequences covering 15-18 subjects. The RNeasy kit was used for extraction of total RNA. TCR-beta VDJ regions were amplified with primers for the TCR constant region and the 5'RACE anchor, using the KAPA Real-time Library Amplification kit. Sample indexes and Illumina adaptors were added in a first PCR, after which library yield was increased in a second PCR. The roughly 650 bp TCR product was size-selected on a 2% E-gel SizeSelection system after Ampure bead purification. Before pooling, library quality was assessed on a Bioanalyzer, concentration was determined with Qubit, and library quantification was performed with the Kapa Library Quantification kit. An Illumina HiSeq 2500 sequenced the libraries paired-end 2 x 150 bp. To increase sequence diversity, roughly 24-32% phiX was spiked into each library pool. As for the authors' bioinformatics: Quality-filtered reads were processed with the UMI-based MiGEC pipeline, which removed over 75% of raw TCR sequences during error correction. IMGT germline references were used for aligning VDJ genes, and each clonotype was defined as a unique CDR3 amino acid sequence together with its V-J genes. Clonal expansion, Shannon diversity and CDR3 relatedness were evaluated with VDJtools (CalcPairwiseDistances, ClusterSamples), while phylogenetic trees were built in CLCbio workbench. A clone was classed as expanded if it had 8 or more unique UMIs, a cutoff based on coefficient-of-variation modelling across technical triplicates. The public reads were reanalyzed by TCRdb: fastp trimming at Q25, MiXCR alignment, in-frame beta chains only. When rows share a CDR3 protein, they turn into one entry using the most common DNA and genes. TCRdb's processing, not the authors' own work, is the source of the V and J calls. Here the sample has more than 40,000 distinct CDR3 sequences; approximately 2.8% occur a single time. Over 13% of the sample belongs to the ten largest clones.

Recombination connected TRBV5-6 to TRBJ1-3, with the D gene call left open. Material: PBMCs. The TCR originated in a woman aged 45-65 years with multiple sclerosis. For the CDR3, the sequence is CASSLGRTGNTIYF. The DNA sequence is as follows: TGTGCCAGCAGCTTGGGACGTACTGGAAACACCATATATTTT.